This T cell receptor beta chain was recorded in a study of blood T cells in healthy people across ages. Germline V CDR1 and CDR2: SEHNR, FQNEAQ (reference sequence). The V end lost 5 bases, the J end lost 4 bases, and 14 bases lay between the germline ends. CDR3 size: 15 residues. Primed by a sample-barcoded 5' primer and a J-beta primer mix, a second PCR proceeded for 7 to 11 cycles. In TCRdb, the 5' RACE reads were re-called with MiXCR into one record per CDR3 protein. The table lists over 1,200,000 distinct CDR3 sequences, 59% of them singletons, with approximately 7% in the top ten. Collection of around 9.3 milliliters of peripheral blood was performed for each donor. PBMCs were isolated at a quantity of at least 6.5 million per sample. With respect to this clonotype: What it recognizes is unknown.

Study-level findings and limits: PBMC samples, being unsorted, prevented any conclusive comparison of naive and antigen-experienced cells. Those diversity estimates obtained from one million T cells were thought to be underestimates.

The chain couples TRBV7-9 to TRBJ1-4; TRBD1 might be the D (5 bases). This receptor was identified in a man aged 18 to 29 in good health. The sequencing input was blood. The CDR3 bases are TGTGCCAGCAGCCCGGGGGACGCCAATAATGAAAAACTGTTTTTT. Protein sequence: CASSPGDANNEKLFF.